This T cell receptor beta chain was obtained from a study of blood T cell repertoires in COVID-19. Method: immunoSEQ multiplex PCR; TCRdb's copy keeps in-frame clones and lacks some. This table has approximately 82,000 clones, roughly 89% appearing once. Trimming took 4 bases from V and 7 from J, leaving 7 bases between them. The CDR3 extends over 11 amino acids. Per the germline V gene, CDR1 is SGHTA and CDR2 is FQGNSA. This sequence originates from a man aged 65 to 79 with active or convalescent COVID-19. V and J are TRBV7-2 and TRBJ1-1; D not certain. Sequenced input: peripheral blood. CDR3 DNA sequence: TGTGCCAGCAGCTCCCCGTATGAAGCTTTCTTT. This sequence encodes CASSSPYEAFF.